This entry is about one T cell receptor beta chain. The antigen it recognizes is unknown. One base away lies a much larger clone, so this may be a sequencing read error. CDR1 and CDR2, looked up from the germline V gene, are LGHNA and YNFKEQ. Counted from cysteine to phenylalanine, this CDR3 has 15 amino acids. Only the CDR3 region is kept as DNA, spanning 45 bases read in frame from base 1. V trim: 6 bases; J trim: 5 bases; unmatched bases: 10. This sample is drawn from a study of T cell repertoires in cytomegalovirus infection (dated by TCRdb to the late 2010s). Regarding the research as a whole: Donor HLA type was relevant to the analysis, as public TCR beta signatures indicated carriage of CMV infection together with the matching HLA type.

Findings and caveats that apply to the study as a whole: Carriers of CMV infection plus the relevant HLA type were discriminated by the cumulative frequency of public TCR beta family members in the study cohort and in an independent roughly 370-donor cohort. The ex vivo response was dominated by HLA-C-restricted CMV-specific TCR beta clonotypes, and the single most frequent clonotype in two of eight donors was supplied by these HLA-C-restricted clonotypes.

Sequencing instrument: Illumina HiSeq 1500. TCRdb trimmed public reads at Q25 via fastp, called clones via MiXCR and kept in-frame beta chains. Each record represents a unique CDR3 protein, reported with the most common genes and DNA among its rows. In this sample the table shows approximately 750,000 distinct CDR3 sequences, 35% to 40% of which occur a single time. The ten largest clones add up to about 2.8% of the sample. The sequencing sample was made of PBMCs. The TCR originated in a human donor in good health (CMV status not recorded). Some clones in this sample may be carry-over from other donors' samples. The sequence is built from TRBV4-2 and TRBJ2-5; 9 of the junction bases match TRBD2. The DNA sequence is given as TGTGCCAGCAGGCCTAATAGCGGGAGTTCGGAGACCCAGTACTTC. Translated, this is CASRPNSGSSETQYF.